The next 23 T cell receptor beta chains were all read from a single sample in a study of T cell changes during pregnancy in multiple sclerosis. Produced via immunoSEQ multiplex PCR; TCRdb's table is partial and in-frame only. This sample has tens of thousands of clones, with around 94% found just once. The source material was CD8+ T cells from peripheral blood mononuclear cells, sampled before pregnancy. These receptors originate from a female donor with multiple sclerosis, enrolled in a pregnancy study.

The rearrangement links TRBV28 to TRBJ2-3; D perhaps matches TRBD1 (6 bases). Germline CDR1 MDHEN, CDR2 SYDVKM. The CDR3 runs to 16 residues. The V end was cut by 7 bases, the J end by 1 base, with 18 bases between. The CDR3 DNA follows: TGTGCCAGCAACTACGAACAGGGAAGTGGCACAGATACGCAGTATTTT. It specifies CASNYEQGSGTDTQYF.

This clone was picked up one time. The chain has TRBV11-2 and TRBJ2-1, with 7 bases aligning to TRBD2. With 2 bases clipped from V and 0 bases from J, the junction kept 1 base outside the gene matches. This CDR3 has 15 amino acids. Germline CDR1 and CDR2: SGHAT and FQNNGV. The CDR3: CASSLSGVSYNEQFF. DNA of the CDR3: TGTGCCAGCAGCTTAAGCGGGGTCTCCTACAATGAGCAGTTCTTC.

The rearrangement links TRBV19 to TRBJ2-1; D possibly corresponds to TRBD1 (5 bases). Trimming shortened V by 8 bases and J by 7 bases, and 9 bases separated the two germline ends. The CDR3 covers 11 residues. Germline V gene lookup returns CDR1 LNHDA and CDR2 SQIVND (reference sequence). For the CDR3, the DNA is TGTGCCAGTGGGGCTTGGAATGAGCAGTTCTTC. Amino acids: CASGAWNEQFF.

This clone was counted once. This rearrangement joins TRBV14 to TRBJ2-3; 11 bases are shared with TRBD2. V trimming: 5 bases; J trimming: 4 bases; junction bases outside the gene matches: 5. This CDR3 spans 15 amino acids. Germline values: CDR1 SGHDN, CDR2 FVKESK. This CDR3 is CASSFRLAGPDTQYF. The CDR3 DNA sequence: TGTGCCAGCAGCTTTAGACTAGCGGGACCAGATACGCAGTATTTT. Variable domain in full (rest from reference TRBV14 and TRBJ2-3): EAGVTQFPSHSVIEKGQTVTLRCDPISGHDNLYWYRRVMGKEIKFLLHFVKESKQDESGMPNNRFLAERTGGTYSTLKVQPAELEDSGVYFCASSFRLAGPDTQYFGPGTRLTVL.

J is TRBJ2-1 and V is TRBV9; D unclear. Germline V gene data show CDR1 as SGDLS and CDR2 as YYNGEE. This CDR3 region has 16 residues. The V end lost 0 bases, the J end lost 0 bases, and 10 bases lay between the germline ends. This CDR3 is CASSVVDSPSYNEQFF. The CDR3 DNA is TGTGCCAGCAGCGTAGTAGACTCCCCCTCCTACAATGAGCAGTTCTTC.

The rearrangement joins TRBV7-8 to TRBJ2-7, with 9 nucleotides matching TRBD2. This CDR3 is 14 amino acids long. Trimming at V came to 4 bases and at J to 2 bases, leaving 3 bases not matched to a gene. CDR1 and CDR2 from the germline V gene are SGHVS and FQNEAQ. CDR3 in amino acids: CASSSTSGTYEQYF. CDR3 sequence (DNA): TGTGCCAGCAGCTCGACTAGCGGAACCTACGAGCAGTACTTC.

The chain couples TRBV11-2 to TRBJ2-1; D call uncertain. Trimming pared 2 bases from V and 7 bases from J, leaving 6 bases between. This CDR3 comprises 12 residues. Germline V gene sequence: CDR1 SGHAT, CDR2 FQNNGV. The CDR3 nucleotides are TGTGCCAGCAGCTTATCAGTTAATGAGCAGTTCTTC. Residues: CASSLSVNEQFF.

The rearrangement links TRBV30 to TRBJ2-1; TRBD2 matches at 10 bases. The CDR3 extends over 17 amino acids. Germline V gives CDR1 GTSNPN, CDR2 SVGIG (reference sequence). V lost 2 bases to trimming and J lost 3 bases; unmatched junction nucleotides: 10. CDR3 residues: CAWSFGLAVTIYNEQFF. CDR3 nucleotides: TGTGCCTGGAGTTTCGGACTAGCGGTCACGATCTACAATGAGCAGTTCTTC.

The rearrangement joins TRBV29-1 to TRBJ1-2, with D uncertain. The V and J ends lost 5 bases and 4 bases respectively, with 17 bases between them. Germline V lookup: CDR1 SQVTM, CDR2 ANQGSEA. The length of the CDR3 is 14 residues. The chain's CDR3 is CSVYYLRDFYGYTF. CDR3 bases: TGCAGCGTTTATTACCTCCGGGATTTCTATGGCTACACCTTC.

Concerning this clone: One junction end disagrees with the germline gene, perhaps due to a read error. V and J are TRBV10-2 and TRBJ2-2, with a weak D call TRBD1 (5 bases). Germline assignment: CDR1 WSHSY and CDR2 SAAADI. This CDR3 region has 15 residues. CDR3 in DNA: TGCGCCAGCAGTGAGCTAGGGGCGAACCCCGGGGAGCTGTTTTTT. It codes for CASSELGANPGELFF.

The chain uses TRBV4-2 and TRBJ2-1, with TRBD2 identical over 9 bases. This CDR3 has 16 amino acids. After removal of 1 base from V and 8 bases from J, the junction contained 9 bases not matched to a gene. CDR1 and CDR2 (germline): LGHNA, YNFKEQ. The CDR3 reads CASSQGLAGLSYEQFF. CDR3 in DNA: TGTGCCAGCAGCCAAGGTCTAGCGGGATTAAGCTATGAGCAGTTCTTC.

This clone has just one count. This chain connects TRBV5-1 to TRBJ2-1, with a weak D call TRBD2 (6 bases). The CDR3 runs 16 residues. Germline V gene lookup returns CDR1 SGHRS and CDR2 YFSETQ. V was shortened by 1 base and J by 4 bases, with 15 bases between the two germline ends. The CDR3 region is CASSLSTGSLYNEQFF. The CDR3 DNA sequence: TGCGCCAGCAGCTTGAGTACCGGGAGTTTGTACAATGAGCAGTTCTTC.

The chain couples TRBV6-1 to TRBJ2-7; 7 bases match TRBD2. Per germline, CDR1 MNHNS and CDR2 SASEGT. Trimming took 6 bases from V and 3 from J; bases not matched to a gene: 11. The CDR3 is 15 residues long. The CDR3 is CASSPGEGSYYEQYF. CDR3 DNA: TGTGCCAGCAGCCCTGGGGAGGGCTCTTACTACGAGCAGTACTTC.

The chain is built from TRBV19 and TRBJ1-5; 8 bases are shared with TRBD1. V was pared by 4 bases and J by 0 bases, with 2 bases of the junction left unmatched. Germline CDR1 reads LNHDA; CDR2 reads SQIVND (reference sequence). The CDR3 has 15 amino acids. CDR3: CASSTTGDSNQPQHF. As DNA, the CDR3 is TGTGCCAGTAGTACGACAGGGGATAGCAATCAGCCCCAGCATTTT.

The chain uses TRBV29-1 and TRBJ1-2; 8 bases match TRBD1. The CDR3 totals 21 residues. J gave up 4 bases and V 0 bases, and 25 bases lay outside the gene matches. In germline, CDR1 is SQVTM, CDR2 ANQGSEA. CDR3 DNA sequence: TGCAGCGTTGAAGATCGCCTGGGACAGGCACTAGGAAATGGACTTACCTATGGCTACACCTTC. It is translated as CSVEDRLGQALGNGLTYGYTF.

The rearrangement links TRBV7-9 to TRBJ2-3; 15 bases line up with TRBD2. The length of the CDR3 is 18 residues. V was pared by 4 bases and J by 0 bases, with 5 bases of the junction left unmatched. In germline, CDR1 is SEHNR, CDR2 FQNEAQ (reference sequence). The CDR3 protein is CASSSGTSGRTSTDTQYF. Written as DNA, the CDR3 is TGTGCCAGCAGCTCCGGGACTAGCGGGAGGACAAGCACAGATACGCAGTATTTT.

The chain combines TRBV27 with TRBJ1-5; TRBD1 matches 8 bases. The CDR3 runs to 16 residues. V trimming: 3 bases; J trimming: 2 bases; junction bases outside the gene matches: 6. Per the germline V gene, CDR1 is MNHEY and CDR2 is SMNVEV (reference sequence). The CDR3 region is CASSLITGQGNQPQHF. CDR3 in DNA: TGTGCCAGCAGTTTGATTACGGGACAGGGCAATCAGCCCCAGCATTTT.

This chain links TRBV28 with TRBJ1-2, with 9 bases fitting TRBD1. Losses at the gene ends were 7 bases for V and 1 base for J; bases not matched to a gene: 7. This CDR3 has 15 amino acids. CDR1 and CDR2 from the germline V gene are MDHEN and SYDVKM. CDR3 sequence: CASTSWDRDNYGYTF. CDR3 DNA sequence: TGTGCCAGCACCTCTTGGGACAGGGATAACTATGGCTACACCTTC.

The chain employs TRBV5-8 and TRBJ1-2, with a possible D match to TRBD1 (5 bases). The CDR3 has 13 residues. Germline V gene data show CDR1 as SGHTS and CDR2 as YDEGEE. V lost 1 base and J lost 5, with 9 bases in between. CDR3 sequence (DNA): TGTGCCAGCAGCTTGTGGGGGGAGTATGGCTACACCTTC. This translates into CASSLWGEYGYTF.

The CDR3 reads CASRQGFNEQFF. In nucleotides, the CDR3 is TGTGCCAGTCGACAGGGGTTCAATGAGCAGTTCTTC. The rearrangement links TRBV27 to TRBJ2-1; 8 bases line up with TRBD1. After removal of 9 bases from V and 6 bases from J, the junction contained 4 bases not matched to a gene. CDR1 and CDR2 (germline): MNHEY, SMNVEV (reference sequence). The CDR3 totals 12 residues.

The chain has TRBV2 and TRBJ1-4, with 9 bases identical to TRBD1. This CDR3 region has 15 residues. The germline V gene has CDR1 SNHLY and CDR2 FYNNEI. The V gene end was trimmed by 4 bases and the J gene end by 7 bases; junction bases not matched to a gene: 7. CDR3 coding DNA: TGTGCCAGCAGTGGACAGGGGGAACGAGGTGAAAAACTGTTTTTT. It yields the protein CASSGQGERGEKLFF.

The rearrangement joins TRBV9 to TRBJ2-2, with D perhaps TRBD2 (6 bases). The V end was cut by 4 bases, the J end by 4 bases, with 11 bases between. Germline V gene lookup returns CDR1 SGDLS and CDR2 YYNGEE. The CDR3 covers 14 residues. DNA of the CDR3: TGTGCCAGCAGCCCACGACTAGTCACCGGGGAGCTGTTTTTT. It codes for CASSPRLVTGELFF.

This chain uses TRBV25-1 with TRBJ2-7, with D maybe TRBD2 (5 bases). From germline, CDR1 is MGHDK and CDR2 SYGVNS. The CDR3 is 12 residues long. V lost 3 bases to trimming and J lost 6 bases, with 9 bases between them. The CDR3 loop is CASSEGSAEQYF. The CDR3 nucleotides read TGTGCCAGCAGTGAGGGGAGTGCCGAGCAGTACTTC.